Below are 4 T cell receptor beta chains sequenced from a single sample in a study of CD8+ T cells in alopecia areata. Following RNA extraction, reverse transcription yielded cDNA that acted as the sequencing template. TCRdb's copy holds only in-frame clones and misses some; the assay was immunoSEQ multiplex PCR. The sample has over 85,000 clones, 40% to 45% seen once; the top ten hold under 0.9%. The specimen was CD4+ T cells sorted from blood. The source is a human donor with alopecia areata.

This clone occurred a few times. This sample also contains other DNA sequences that code for the same CDR3. The rearrangement uses TRBV29-1 and TRBJ1-2, with D possibly matching TRBD1 (5 bases). The CDR3 runs 11 residues. CDR1 SQVTM and CDR2 ANQGSEA come from the germline V gene. CDR3 amino acids: CSGSGTYGYTF. The CDR3 nucleotides read TGCAGTGGGAGCGGGACCTATGGCTACACCTTC.

This chain connects TRBV30 to TRBJ1-5, with no clear D. The CDR3 sequence is 13 residues long. V lost 5 bases and J 4 bases, leaving 12 bases between the germline ends. CDR1 is GTSNPN and CDR2 is SVGIG in the germline V gene (reference sequence). The CDR3 region has the DNA TGTGCCTGGGGAGGAGGAGGGAATCAGCCCCAGCATTTT. This gives the protein CAWGGGGNQPQHF.

This clone came up a few times. The chain combines TRBV29-1 with TRBJ2-2; TRBD1 matches 9 bases. The V segment lost 5 bases and the J segment 5 bases; nucleotides outside the gene matches: 9. The CDR3 runs 15 residues. Per the germline V gene, CDR1 is SQVTM and CDR2 is ANQGSEA. As DNA, the CDR3 is TGCAGCGTTAGAATTCGGGACAGGGAGACCGGGGAGCTGTTTTTT. As protein: CSVRIRDRETGELFF.

This clone was seen only a few times. The chain couples TRBV28 to TRBJ1-5, with D maybe TRBD1 (5 bases). The CDR3 is made up of 14 amino acids. Germline CDR1 is MDHEN and CDR2 is SYDVKM. V was clipped by 7 bases and J by 6 bases, with 16 bases between them. CDR3 amino acids: CASNVAGGPQPQHF. In nucleotides, the CDR3 is TGTGCCAGCAACGTAGCGGGGGGACCTCAGCCCCAGCATTTT.